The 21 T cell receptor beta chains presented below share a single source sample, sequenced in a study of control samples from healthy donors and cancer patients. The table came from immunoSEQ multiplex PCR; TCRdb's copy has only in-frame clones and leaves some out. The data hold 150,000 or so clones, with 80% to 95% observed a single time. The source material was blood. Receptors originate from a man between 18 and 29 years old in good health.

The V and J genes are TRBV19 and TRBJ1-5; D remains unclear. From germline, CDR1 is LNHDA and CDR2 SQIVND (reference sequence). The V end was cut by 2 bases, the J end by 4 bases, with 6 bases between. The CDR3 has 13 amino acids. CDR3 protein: CASSIIANQPQHF. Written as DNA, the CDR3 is TGTGCCAGTAGTATAATTGCTAATCAGCCCCAGCATTTT.

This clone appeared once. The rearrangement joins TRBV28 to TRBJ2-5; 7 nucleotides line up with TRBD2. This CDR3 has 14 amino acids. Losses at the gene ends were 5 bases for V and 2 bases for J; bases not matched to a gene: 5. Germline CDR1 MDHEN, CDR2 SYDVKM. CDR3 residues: CASSLRGVQETQYF. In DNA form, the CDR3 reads TGTGCCAGCAGTCTTCGGGGGGTTCAAGAGACCCAGTACTTC.

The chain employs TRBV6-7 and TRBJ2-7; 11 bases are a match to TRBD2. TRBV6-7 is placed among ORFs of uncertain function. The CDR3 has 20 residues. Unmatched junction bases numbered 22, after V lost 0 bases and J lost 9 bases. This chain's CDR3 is CASSYSGTSGAPTSSSRQYF. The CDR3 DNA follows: TGTGCCAGCAGTTACTCGGGGACTAGCGGAGCCCCTACGAGCAGTAGTAGGCAGTACTTC.

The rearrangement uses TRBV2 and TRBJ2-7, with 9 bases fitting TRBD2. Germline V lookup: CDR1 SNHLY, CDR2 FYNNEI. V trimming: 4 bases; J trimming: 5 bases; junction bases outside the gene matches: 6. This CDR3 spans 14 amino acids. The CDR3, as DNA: TGTGCCAGCAGTGCCCTAGCGGGGCGCCACGAGCAGTACTTC. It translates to CASSALAGRHEQYF.

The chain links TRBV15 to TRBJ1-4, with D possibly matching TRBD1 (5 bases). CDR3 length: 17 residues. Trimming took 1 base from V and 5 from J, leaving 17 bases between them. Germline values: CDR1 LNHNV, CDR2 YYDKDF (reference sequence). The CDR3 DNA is TGTGCCACCAGCAGAGTCAGGGTTGGCGCAGAAAATGAAAAACTGTTTTTT. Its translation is CATSRVRVGAENEKLFF.

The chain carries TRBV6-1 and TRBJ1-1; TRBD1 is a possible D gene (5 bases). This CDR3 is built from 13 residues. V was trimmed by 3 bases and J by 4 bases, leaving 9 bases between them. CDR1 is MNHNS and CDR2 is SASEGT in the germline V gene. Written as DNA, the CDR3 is TGTGCCAGCAGTGAGAGACAGACCACTGAAGCTTTCTTT. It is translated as CASSERQTTEAFF.

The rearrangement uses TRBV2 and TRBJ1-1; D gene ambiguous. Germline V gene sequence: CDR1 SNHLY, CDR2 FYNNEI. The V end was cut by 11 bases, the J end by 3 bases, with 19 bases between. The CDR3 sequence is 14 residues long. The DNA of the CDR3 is TGTGCCCCACCGGGATGGGAGGGCGACACTGAAGCTTTCTTT. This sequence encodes CAPPGWEGDTEAFF.

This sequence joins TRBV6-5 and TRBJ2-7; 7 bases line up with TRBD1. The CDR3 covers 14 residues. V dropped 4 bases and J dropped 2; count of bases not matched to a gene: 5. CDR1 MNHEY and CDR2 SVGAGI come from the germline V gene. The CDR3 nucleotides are TGTGCCAGCAGTTCCGGGACAGTGGCCTACGAGCAGTACTTC. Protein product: CASSSGTVAYEQYF.

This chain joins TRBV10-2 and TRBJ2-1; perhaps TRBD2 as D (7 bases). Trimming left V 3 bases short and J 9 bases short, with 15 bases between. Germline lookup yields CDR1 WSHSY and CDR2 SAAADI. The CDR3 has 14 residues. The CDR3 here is CASSDERRGGEQFF. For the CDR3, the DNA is TGCGCCAGCAGTGACGAGCGGAGGGGGGGTGAGCAGTTCTTC.

CDR3 in DNA: TGTGCCAGCAGCTCCCTCCCCGGGACAGGCTATGGCTACACCTTC. This gives the protein CASSSLPGTGYGYTF. The genes are TRBV7-6 and TRBJ1-2; TRBD1 agrees at 8 bases. V lost 4 bases to trimming and J lost 4 bases; unmatched junction nucleotides: 8. In germline, CDR1 is SGHVS, CDR2 FNYEAQ. CDR3 length: 15 residues.

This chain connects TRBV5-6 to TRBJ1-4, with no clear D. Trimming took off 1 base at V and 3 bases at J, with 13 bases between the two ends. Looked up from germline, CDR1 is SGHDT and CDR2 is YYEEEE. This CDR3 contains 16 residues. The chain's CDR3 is CASSLYVLGSNEKLFF. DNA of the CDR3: TGTGCCAGCAGCTTGTACGTTCTGGGTTCTAATGAAAAACTGTTTTTT. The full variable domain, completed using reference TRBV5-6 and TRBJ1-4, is DAGVTQSPTHLIKTRGQQVTLRCSPKSGHDTVSWYQQALGQGPQFIFQYYEEEERQRGNFPDRFSGHQFPNYSSELNVNALLLGDSALYLCASSLYVLGSNEKLFFGSGTQLSVL.

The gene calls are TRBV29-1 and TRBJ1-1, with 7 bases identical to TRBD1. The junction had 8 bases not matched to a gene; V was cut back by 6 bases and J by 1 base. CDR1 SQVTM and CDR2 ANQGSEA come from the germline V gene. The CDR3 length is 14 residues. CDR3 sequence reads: CSVDDRAGNTEAFF. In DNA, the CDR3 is TGCAGCGTAGACGACAGGGCTGGGAACACTGAAGCTTTCTTT.

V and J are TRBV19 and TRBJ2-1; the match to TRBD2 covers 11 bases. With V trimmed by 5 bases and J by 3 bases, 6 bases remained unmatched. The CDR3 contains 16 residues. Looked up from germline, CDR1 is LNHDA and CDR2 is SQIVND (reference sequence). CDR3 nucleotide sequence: TGTGCCAGTAGTGCAATCGGACTAGCGGGCTACAATGAGCAGTTCTTC. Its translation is CASSAIGLAGYNEQFF.

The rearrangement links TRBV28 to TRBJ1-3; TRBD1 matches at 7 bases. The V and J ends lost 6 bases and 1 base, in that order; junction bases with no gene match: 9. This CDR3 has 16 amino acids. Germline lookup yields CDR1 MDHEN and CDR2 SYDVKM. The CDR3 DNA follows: TGTGCCAGCAGGCGTCACAGGGGAGGGTCTGGAAACACCATATATTTT. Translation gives CASRRHRGGSGNTIYF.

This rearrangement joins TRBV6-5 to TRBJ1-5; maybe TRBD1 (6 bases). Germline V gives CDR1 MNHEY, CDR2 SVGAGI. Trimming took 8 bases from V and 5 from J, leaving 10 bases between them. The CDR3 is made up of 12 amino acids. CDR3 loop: CASGQSYQPQHF. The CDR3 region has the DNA TGTGCCAGCGGACAGTCCTATCAGCCCCAGCATTTT.

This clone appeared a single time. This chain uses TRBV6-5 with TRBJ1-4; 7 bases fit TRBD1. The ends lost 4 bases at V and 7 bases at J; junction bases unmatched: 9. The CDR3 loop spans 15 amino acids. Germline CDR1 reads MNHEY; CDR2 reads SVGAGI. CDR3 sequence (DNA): TGTGCCAGCAGTTTAGGGGGGAGGGGGCGTGAAAAACTGTTTTTT. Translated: CASSLGGRGREKLFF.

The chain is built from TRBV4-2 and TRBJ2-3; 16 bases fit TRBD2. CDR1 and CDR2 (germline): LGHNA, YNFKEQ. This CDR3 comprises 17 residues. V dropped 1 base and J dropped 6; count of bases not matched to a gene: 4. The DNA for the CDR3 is TGTGCCAGCAGCCAAGGTGGGACTAGCGGGGGGGTGGATACGCAGTATTTT. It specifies CASSQGGTSGGVDTQYF.

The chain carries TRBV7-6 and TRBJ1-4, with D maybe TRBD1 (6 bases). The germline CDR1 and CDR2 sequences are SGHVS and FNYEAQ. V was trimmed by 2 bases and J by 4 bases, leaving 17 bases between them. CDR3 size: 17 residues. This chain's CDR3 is CASSLRATGQGNEKLFF. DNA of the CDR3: TGTGCCAGCAGCTTAAGGGCGACAGGCCAGGGTAATGAAAAACTGTTTTTT.

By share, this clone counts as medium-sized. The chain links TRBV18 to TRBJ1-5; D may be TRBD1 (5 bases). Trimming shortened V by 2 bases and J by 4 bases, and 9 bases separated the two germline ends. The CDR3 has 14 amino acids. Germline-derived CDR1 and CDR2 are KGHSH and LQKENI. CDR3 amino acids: CASSPDSQNQPQHF. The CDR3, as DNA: TGTGCCAGCTCACCAGACAGCCAGAATCAGCCCCAGCATTTT.

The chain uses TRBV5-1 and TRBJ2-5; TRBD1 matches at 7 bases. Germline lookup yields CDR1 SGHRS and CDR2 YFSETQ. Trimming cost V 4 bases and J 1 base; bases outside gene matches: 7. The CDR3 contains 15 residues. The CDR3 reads CASSALTGFQETQYF. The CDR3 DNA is TGCGCCAGCAGCGCCTTGACAGGGTTCCAAGAGACCCAGTACTTC.

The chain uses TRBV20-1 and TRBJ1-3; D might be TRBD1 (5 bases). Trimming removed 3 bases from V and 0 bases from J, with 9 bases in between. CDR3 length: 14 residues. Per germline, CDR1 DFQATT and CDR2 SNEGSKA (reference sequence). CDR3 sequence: CSASDSNSGNTIYF. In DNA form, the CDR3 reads TGCAGTGCTAGTGACAGTAACTCTGGAAACACCATATATTTT.